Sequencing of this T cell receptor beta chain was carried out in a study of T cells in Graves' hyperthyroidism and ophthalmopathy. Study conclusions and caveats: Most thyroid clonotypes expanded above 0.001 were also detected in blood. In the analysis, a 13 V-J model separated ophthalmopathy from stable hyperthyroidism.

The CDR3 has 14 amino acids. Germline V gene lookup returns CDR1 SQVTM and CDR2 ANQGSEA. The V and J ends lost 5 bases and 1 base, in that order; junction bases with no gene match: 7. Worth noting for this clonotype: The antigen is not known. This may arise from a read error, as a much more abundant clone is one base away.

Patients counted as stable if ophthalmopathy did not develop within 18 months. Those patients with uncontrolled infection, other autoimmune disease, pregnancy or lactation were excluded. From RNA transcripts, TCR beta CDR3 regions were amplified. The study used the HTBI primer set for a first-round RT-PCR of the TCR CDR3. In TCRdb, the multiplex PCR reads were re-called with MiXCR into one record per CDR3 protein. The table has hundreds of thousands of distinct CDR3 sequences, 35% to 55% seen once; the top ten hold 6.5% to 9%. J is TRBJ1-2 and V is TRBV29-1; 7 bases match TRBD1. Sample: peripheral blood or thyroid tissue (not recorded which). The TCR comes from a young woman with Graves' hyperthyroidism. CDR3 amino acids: CSVRRDRYNYGYTF. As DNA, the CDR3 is TGCAGCGTTAGGAGGGACAGATATAACTATGGCTACACCTTC.